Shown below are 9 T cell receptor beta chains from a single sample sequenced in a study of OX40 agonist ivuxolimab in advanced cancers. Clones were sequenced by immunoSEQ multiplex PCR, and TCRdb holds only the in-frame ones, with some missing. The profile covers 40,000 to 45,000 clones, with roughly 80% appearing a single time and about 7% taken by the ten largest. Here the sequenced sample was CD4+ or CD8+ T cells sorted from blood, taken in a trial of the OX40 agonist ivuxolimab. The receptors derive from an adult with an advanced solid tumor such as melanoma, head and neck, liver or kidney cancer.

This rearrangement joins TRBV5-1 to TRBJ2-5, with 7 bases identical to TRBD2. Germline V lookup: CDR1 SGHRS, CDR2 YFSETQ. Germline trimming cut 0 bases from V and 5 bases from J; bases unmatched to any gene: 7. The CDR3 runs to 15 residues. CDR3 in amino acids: CASSLAPGAGETQYF. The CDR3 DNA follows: TGCGCCAGCAGCTTGGCCCCGGGAGCGGGGGAGACCCAGTACTTC.

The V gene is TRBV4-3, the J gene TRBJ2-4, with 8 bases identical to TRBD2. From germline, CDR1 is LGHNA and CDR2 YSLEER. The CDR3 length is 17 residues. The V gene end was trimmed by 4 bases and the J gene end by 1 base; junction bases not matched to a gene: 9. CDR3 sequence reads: CASSLPQRELAKNIQYF. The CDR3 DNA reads TGCGCCAGCAGCCTCCCGCAGCGGGAGCTGGCCAAAAACATTCAGTACTTC.

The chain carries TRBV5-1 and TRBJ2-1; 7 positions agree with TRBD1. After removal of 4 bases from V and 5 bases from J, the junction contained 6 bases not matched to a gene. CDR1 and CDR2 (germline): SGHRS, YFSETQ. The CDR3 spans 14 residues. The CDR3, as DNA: TGCGCCAGCAGCCTACGGACAGGAGACAATGAGCAGTTCTTC. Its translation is CASSLRTGDNEQFF.

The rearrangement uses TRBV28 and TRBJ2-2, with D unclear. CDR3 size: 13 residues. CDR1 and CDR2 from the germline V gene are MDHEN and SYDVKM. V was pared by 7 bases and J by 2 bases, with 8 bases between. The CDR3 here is CASTQDNTGELFF. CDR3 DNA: TGTGCCAGCACCCAGGACAACACCGGGGAGCTGTTTTTT.

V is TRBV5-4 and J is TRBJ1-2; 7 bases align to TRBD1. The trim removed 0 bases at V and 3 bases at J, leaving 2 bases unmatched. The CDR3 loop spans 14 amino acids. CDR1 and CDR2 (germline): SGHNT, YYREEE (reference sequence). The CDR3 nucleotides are TGTGCCAGCAGCTTGGTGCAGGGGGACTATGGCTACACCTTC. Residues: CASSLVQGDYGYTF.

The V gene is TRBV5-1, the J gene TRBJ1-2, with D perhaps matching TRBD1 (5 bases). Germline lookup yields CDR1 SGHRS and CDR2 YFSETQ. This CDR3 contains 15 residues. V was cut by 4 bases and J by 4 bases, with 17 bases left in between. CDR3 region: CASSTDSLNIYGYTF. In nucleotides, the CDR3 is TGCGCCAGCAGCACCGACAGCCTCAACATCTATGGCTACACCTTC.

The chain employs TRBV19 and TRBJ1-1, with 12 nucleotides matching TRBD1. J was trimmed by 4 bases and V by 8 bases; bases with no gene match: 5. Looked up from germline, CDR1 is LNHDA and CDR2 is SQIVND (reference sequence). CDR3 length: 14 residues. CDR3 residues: CASRDRGRLTEAFF. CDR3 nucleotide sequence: TGTGCCAGTCGGGACAGGGGGCGCCTCACTGAAGCTTTCTTT.

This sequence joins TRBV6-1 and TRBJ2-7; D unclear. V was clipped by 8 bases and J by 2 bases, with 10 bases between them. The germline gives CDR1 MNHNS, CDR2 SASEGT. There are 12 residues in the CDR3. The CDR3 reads CASRVRAYEQYF. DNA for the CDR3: TGTGCCAGCCGGGTACGGGCCTACGAGCAGTACTTC.

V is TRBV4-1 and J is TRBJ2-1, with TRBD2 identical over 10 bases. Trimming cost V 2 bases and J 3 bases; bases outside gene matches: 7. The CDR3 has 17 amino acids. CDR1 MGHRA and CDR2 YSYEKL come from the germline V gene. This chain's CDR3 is CASSQTEAGGYYNEQFF. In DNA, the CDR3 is TGCGCCAGCAGCCAAACGGAAGCGGGAGGGTACTACAATGAGCAGTTCTTC.